The source of this TCR beta chain is a study of human T cells and chemical hapten exposure. Study-wide results and limits: With DPC sensitization, TCRs exceeding 1 in 1000 frequency showed no change. Expanded TCR counts at PT1 went up together with patch test score, a positive correlation.

As for time point: patch test 1, 2 weeks after DPC sensitization. Specified treatment: therapeutic diphenylcyclopropenone sensitization with weekly scalp DPC. Sample donors consisted of patients with alopecia, aged 18 to 70 years, who were suitable for DPC. As concerns this clonotype: What it binds is not known.

TCRdb called the RACE reads again in MiXCR, with one record for every CDR3 protein. This sample yields 340,000 or so distinct CDR3 sequences, of which 5.5% to 8% are seen a single time; 7% to 10% belongs to the top ten. V lost 1 base to trimming and J lost 0 bases, with 7 bases between them. CDR3 size: 16 residues. Looked up from germline, CDR1 is LGHDT and CDR2 is YNNKEL (reference sequence). The material sequenced was whole blood, taken in connection with sensitization to the hapten diphenylcyclopropenone (DPC). The source of this sequence is a young woman with alopecia areata. Some clones in this sample may be carry-over from other donors' samples. This sequence joins TRBV3-1 and TRBJ2-6; tentative D call: TRBD2 (6 bases). Here the CDR3 DNA reads TGTGCCAGCAGCCAAGCGGACTACTCTGGGGCCAACGTCCTGACTTTC. It encodes CASSQADYSGANVLTF. The full variable domain, in which reference TRBV3-1 and TRBJ2-6 provide the parts outside the CDR3, is DTAVSQTPKYLVTQMGNDKSIKCEQNLGHDTMYWYKQDSKKFLKIMFSYNNKELIINETVPNRFSPKSPDKAHLNLHINSLELGDSAVYFCASSQADYSGANVLTFGAGSRLTVL.